This TCR beta chain derives from a study of CXCR3-negative and CXCR3-positive naive CD8 T cells. Study context: Per library, roughly 1.4 +/- 0.3 million reads; some 140 million TRB reads overall.

Overall study results and limits: Naive cells with CXCR3 showed TRB CDR3s that were more hydrophobic than those in CXCR3-negative naive cells.

Remarks on this clonotype: The antigen remains unidentified.

Via 5' RACE with UMI labels, TRB cDNA libraries were prepared. TCRdb re-called the 5' RACE reads and catalogs CDR3 proteins one per entry, DNA excluded. The sample is made up of 150,000 to 180,000 distinct CDR3 sequences, and the top ten hold nearly 0.5% of it. The CDR3 length is 16 residues. Germline assignment: CDR1 MDHEN and CDR2 SYDVKM. The sequence derives from a human donor in good health. Some clones in this sample may be carry-over from other donors' samples. The specimen was naive CXCR3+ CD8+ T cells from blood. Subset: CD45RO-CCR7+CD27+CD95- naive CD8+ T cells expressing CXCR3 (TNR3+). This chain connects TRBV28 to TRBJ1-2; the D call from TCRdb, TRBD1, cannot be confirmed without DNA. The CDR3 protein is CASSFVDRSRPIGYTF.